The T cell receptor beta chain described here comes from a study of T cell responses to AZD1222 COVID-19 vaccine. TCRdb keeps only in-frame clones here, not all; method: immunoSEQ multiplex PCR. The table lists 150,000 to 170,000 clones, approximately 87% of them singletons. With regard to this clone: As yet, its antigen is unknown.

General study points: Spike-specific TCR breadth and depth were elevated following two AZD1222 doses. As reported, nearly half of all spike-specific TCRs target variant regions that are unmutated. Spike-wide vaccine-associated CD4 TCRs dominated at 160-218 and 743-854. It was only after the peak T cell response that any repertoires were sampled.

Trimming removed 4 bases at V and 3 bases at J, with 15 bases between. This CDR3 is built from 15 residues. Germline V gives CDR1 LGHDT, CDR2 YNNKEL (reference sequence). This receptor was obtained from an adult in good health. The input for sequencing was peripheral blood, taken on day 0 of MenACWY control vaccination. The genes are TRBV3-1 (or the pseudogene TRBV3-2) and TRBJ1-2; D unclear. The DNA of the CDR3 is TGTGCCAGCAGCCCCTGGTTAGACCGGGACTATGGCTACACCTTC. This translates into CASSPWLDRDYGYTF.